A selection of T cell receptor beta chains follows, all from one sample in a study of CD8+ T cells in alopecia areata. Profiling relied on immunoSEQ multiplex PCR, and the TCRdb table lists in-frame clones only, not all of them. Of a few hundred thousand clones in the sample, 60% were seen once. Sequenced here: CD4+ T cells sorted from blood, sampled around week 54, from a patient treated with tofacitinib. The receptors were gathered from a human donor with alopecia areata. Each CDR3 is given with its conserved first and last residue. The D gene is left open where the match is weak. Clone size, where shown, is once, few, many, or a class for clones that have expanded.

>few|TRBJ2-5|TRBV7-9|TRBD2
CASSLSSGVNVRETQYF
TGTGCCAGCAGCTTATCCAGCGGGGTAAATGTTCGAGAGACCCAGTACTTC
>.|TRBJ1-5|TRBV7-3|.
CASSLSGVSNQPQHF
TGTGCCAGCAGCCTATCCGGGGTTAGCAATCAGCCCCAGCATTTT
>.|TRBJ1-1|TRBV30|TRBD1
CAWQGATEAFF
TGTGCCTGGCAGGGGGCCACTGAAGCTTTCTTT
>.|TRBJ2-1|TRBV11-2|TRBD1
CASSLGVTGAGNEQFF
TGTGCCAGCAGCTTGGGAGTGACAGGGGCTGGCAATGAGCAGTTCTTC
>.|TRBJ1-1|TRBV29-1|TRBD1
CSYRGNTEAFF
TGCAGCTACAGGGGGAACACTGAAGCTTTCTTT
>few|TRBJ2-3|TRBV29-1|.
CSVGRGTDTQYF
TGCAGCGTTGGCAGGGGCACAGATACGCAGTATTTT
>.|TRBJ1-5|TRBV2|.
CASSDRWSQQPQHF
TGTGCCAGCAGTGACCGGTGGAGCCAGCAGCCCCAGCATTTT
>.|TRBJ1-2|TRBV7-2|TRBD1
CASSLVPGTARNYGYTF
TGTGCCAGCAGCTTAGTGCCTGGGACAGCCCGTAACTATGGCTACACCTTC
>few|TRBJ2-1|TRBV4-3|.
CASSQGTYNEQFF
TGCGCCAGCAGCCAAGGGACCTACAATGAGCAGTTCTTC
>.|TRBJ2-7|TRBV6-1|TRBD1
CASSEGTGTGTYEQYF
TGTGCCAGCAGTGAAGGTACCGGGACAGGGACCTACGAGCAGTACTTC
>.|TRBJ2-5|TRBV29-1|TRBD1
CSAVKDRGETQYF
TGCAGCGCCGTCAAGGACAGGGGGGAGACCCAGTACTTC
>.|TRBJ2-3|TRBV10-3|.
CAISTLGAPNVDTQYF
TGTGCCATCAGCACCCTAGGGGCGCCGAATGTCGATACGCAGTATTTT
>.|TRBJ2-3|TRBV29-1|.
CSVGVQGGSTDTQYF
TGCAGCGTTGGGGTGCAGGGGGGTAGCACAGATACGCAGTATTTT
>few|TRBJ2-5|TRBV7-9|.
CAGQDGQETQYF
TGTGCCGGCCAAGATGGCCAAGAGACCCAGTACTTC
>few|TRBJ1-1|TRBV29-1|.
CSGRNTEAFF
TGCAGCGGAAGGAACACTGAAGCTTTCTTT
>.|TRBJ2-7|TRBV6-1|.
CASSPRGTVGEQYF
TGTGCCAGCAGTCCACGCGGGACGGTGGGAGAGCAGTACTTC
>few|TRBJ2-7|TRBV5-1|TRBD1
CASSPTGVYEQYF
TGCGCCAGCTCCCCGACAGGGGTCTACGAGCAGTACTTC
>few|TRBJ1-5|TRBV10-3|.
CAIWSGQYQPQHF
TGTGCCATTTGGTCAGGACAGTATCAGCCCCAGCATTTT
>.|TRBJ2-1|TRBV4-2|TRBD2
CASSQDSSGGRNEQFF
TGTGCCAGCAGCCAAGATTCTAGCGGGGGACGCAATGAGCAGTTCTTC
>.|TRBJ2-3|TRBV7-6|.
CASSFVGGSTDTQYF
TGTGCCAGCAGCTTCGTGGGGGGAAGCACAGATACGCAGTATTTT
>.|TRBJ2-7|TRBV18|.
CASSTRRDYEQYF
TGTGCCAGCTCAACGCGACGGGACTACGAGCAGTACTTC
>.|TRBJ2-7|TRBV27|TRBD1
CASSFLGTGGIPHEQYF
TGTGCCAGCAGTTTCTTAGGGACAGGGGGCATCCCCCACGAGCAGTACTTC
>.|TRBJ2-1|TRBV9|.
CASSDLGGQFNEQFF
TGTGCCAGCAGCGACCTGGGGGGACAGTTCAATGAGCAGTTCTTC
>.|TRBJ2-3|TRBV19|.
CASNSRAASTDTQYF
TGTGCCAGCAACTCTAGGGCTGCTAGCACAGATACGCAGTATTTT
>few|TRBJ1-2|TRBV7-2|.
CASSFASNYGYTF
TGTGCCAGCAGCTTTGCCAGCAACTATGGCTACACCTTC
>few|TRBJ2-2|TRBV5-1|.
CASSLRRPTNTGELFF
TGCGCCAGCAGCTTGCGGCGGCCTACGAACACCGGGGAGCTGTTTTTT
>.|TRBJ2-3|TRBV6-5|.
CASRYGGTTDTQYF
TGTGCCAGCAGATACGGGGGCACCACAGATACGCAGTATTTT
>.|TRBJ2-1|TRBV7-2|TRBD1
CASSLGAGGFYNEQFF
TGTGCCAGCAGCTTAGGGGCAGGGGGCTTTTACAATGAGCAGTTCTTC